This TCR beta chain was captured in a study of neoadjuvant anti-PD-1 for oral cavity cancer. V lost 0 bases, J lost 4 bases, and 7 bases lay in between. Germline lookup yields CDR1 MGHRA and CDR2 YSYEKL. The CDR3 contains 14 residues. Sequenced by immunoSEQ multiplex PCR; TCRdb stores in-frame clones only, minus some. Of roughly 13,000 clones listed, about two thirds were seen once; the top ten hold less than 2.5%. The chain employs TRBV4-1 and TRBJ2-1; the D is unclear. The material sequenced was PBMCs, taken before nivolumab (anti-PD-1) treatment. The sequence derives from a person between 40 and 85 years old with oral cavity squamous cell carcinoma. The chain's CDR3 is CASSQDRMYNEQFF. Written as DNA, the CDR3 is TGCGCCAGCAGCCAAGATCGAATGTACAATGAGCAGTTCTTC.